This entry describes one T cell receptor (beta chain). The record originates from a study of OX40 agonist ivuxolimab in advanced cancers. Assay used: immunoSEQ multiplex PCR; TCRdb lists only in-frame clones, some missing. Here the sample spans 25,000 to 30,000 clones, around 79% being singletons. The timepoints at which blood was sampled were baseline, cycle 4 day 1, and cycle 7 day 1. CDR1 and CDR2 from the germline V gene are SGDLS and YYNGEE. Trimming removed 5 bases at V and 2 bases at J, with 13 bases between. CDR3 size: 14 residues. Sequenced here: CD4+ or CD8+ T cells sorted from blood, sampled in a trial of the OX40 agonist ivuxolimab. V and J are TRBV9 and TRBJ2-5, with D possibly called TRBD1 or TRBD2 (5 bases each). The receptor was isolated from an adult with an advanced solid tumor such as melanoma, head and neck, liver or kidney cancer. Written as DNA, the CDR3 is TGTGCCAGCAGTGGGGGTGGACGACAAGAGACCCAGTACTTC. It is translated as CASSGGGRQETQYF. The full variable domain, in which reference TRBV9 and TRBJ2-5 provide the parts outside the CDR3, is DSGVTQTPKHLITATGQRVTLRCSPRSGDLSVYWYQQSLDQGLQFLIQYYNGEERAKGNILERFSAQQFPDLHSELNLSSLELGDSALYFCASSGGGRQETQYFGPGTRLLVL.